The T cell receptor beta chain described here comes from a study of T cell repertoires in cytomegalovirus infection. For the study at large: From public TCR beta signatures came an indication of both CMV infection and matching HLA type. Findings and caveats of the study: The cumulative frequency of public TCR beta families distinguished individuals who carried CMV together with the relevant HLA. Within the response measured ex vivo, HLA-C-restricted CMV-specific TCR beta clonotypes were dominant.

TCRdb called the reads again in MiXCR, with one record for every CDR3 protein. The sample has about 740,000 distinct CDR3 sequences, 35% to 45% seen once. The CDR3 extends over 14 amino acids. V was clipped by 3 bases and J by 10 bases, with 13 bases between them. Concerning this clonotype itself: What it binds is not known.

This TCR came from a human donor in good health (CMV status not recorded). Some clones in this sample may be carry-over from other donors' samples. The V gene is TRBV12-3 or TRBV12-4, the J gene TRBJ1-6; D remains ambiguous. Sequenced input: PBMCs. The DNA of the CDR3 is TGTGCCAGCAGTTTTGTCAGGTTAGGGTCACCCCTCCACTTT. Its protein is CASSFVRLGSPLHF.